Listed below are T cell receptor beta chains from one sample, sequenced in a study of blood T cells in healthy people across ages. MiXCR, run by TCRdb on the 5' RACE reads, gives a single entry per CDR3 protein. The repertoire includes 1.5 million or so distinct CDR3 sequences, about 40% of them detected once, and around 8% sits in the top ten. The material sequenced was blood. The receptors originated from a woman younger than 30 in good health. CDR3s include the opening cysteine and the closing phenylalanine or tryptophan. A D gene is named only where the DNA matches it firmly. Rows may omit the clone size; those that give it use once, few, many or a size class.

V	D	J	size	CDR3	DNA
TRBV12-3/TRBV12-4	TRBD1	TRBJ1-2	few	CASSSETGAVYGYTF	TGTGCCAGCAGTTCAGAGACAGGGGCCGTCTATGGCTACACCTTC
TRBV5-1	TRBD1	TRBJ2-7	NA	CASSSDRGKNEQYF	TGCGCCAGCAGCTCGGACAGGGGGAAAAACGAGCAGTACTTC
TRBV12-3/TRBV12-4	NA	TRBJ2-7	NA	CASSLLVPEQYF	TGTGCCAGCAGTTTACTAGTCCCCGAGCAGTACTTC
TRBV10-3	NA	TRBJ1-1	NA	CAISESGSYTEAFF	TGTGCCATCAGTGAGTCGGGTTCGTACACTGAAGCTTTCTTT
TRBV11-1	TRBD1	TRBJ2-3	NA	CASSLVGQGSTDTQYF	TGTGCCAGCAGCTTAGTGGGACAGGGATCCACAGATACGCAGTATTTT
TRBV27	NA	TRBJ2-3	NA	CASSQGGGVSADTQYF	TGTGCCAGCAGCCAGGGGGGCGGGGTCTCGGCGGATACGCAGTATTTT
TRBV6-5	TRBD1	TRBJ2-2	NA	CASSYSRGGNGELFF	TGTGCCAGCAGTTACTCGAGAGGGGGCAACGGGGAGCTGTTTTTT
TRBV7-9	NA	TRBJ2-1	NA	CASSPGVGGPYNEQFF	TGTGCCAGCAGCCCGGGGGTGGGAGGTCCCTACAATGAGCAGTTCTTC
TRBV7-2	NA	TRBJ2-7	few	CASSFPSHSYEQYF	TGTGCCAGCAGCTTCCCGTCCCACTCCTACGAGCAGTACTTC
TRBV25-1	TRBD1	TRBJ1-2	few	CASSESGGGTRIYGYTF	TGTGCCAGCAGTGAATCGGGAGGGGGCACACGGATATATGGCTACACCTTC
TRBV6-5	TRBD2	TRBJ2-7	NA	CASSYSTSGGNYEQYF	TGTGCCAGCAGTTACTCGACTAGCGGGGGAAACTACGAGCAGTACTTC
TRBV20-1	NA	TRBJ2-7	NA	CRARGRDLYEQYF	TGCAGAGCTAGAGGCCGAGACCTCTACGAGCAGTACTTC
TRBV5-1	TRBD1	TRBJ1-4	NA	CASRPTGGIRSEKLFF	TGCGCCAGCAGACCGACAGGGGGGATTCGGAGTGAAAAACTGTTTTTT
TRBV6-1	NA	TRBJ1-2	few	CASSLGELRGYTF	TGTGCCAGCAGTCTCGGGGAGTTGCGAGGCTACACCTTC
TRBV6-6	NA	TRBJ2-7	few	CASSFGASSDEQYF	TGTGCCAGCAGTTTCGGGGCCTCCTCGGACGAGCAGTACTTC
TRBV4-2	TRBD2	TRBJ2-7	NA	CASSQDTSGRMNNEQYF	TGTGCCAGCAGCCAAGATACCAGCGGGAGGATGAACAATGAGCAGTACTTC
TRBV5-1	NA	TRBJ2-1	few	CASSFAGTHNEQFF	TGCGCCAGCAGCTTCGCGGGTACTCACAATGAGCAGTTCTTC
TRBV27	NA	TRBJ2-1	NA	CASSLRVVGGANEQFF	TGTGCCAGCAGTTTAAGGGTAGTGGGAGGTGCCAATGAGCAGTTCTTC